One and the same sample provided the 5 T cell receptor beta chains below, sequenced in a study of blood T cell repertoires in COVID-19. Here immunoSEQ multiplex PCR was the method, and the copy in TCRdb shows in-frame clones only, minus some. The sample records just over 95,000 clones, 75% to 85% being singletons. Sequenced material: peripheral blood. The origin of the receptors is a man aged 55-75 years with acute or convalescent COVID-19.

This sequence joins TRBV15 and TRBJ2-7; 8 bases align to TRBD2. Germline CDR1 is LNHNV and CDR2 is YYDKDF (reference sequence). The CDR3 runs to 18 residues. DNA for the CDR3: TGTGCCGCCAGCCCCCCGATGGACGGGAGGGCCTTGCTCTGCGAGCAGTACGTC. Its translation: CAASPPMDGRALLCEQYV.

The chain combines TRBV30 with TRBJ2-1, with 8 bases matching TRBD1. This CDR3 contains 16 residues. The trim removed 0 bases at V and 10 bases at J, leaving 14 bases unmatched. Germline V gives CDR1 GTSNPN, CDR2 SVGIG (reference sequence). CDR3 bases: TGTGCCTGGAGTGTTTTTACCCGGGACAGGACGATCGAGCAGTTCTTC. It translates to CAWSVFTRDRTIEQFF. The full variable domain, rest sourced from reference TRBV30 and TRBJ2-1, is SQTIHQWPATLVQPVGSPLSLECTVEGTSNPNLYWYRQAAGRGLQLLFYSVGIGQISSEVPQNLSASRPQDRQFILSSKKLLLSDSGFYLCAWSVFTRDRTIEQFFGPGTRLTVL.

The rearrangement links TRBV9 to TRBJ2-7; TRBD2 might be the D (7 bases). Germline values: CDR1 SGDLS, CDR2 YYNGEE. Trimming pared 0 bases from V and 3 bases from J, leaving 13 bases between. CDR3 size: 15 residues. The chain's CDR3 is CASSVGAGANYEQYF. The CDR3 coding sequence is TGTGCCAGCAGCGTAGGGGCGGGGGCTAACTACGAGCAGTACTTC.

This clone was seen just once. This chain connects TRBV5-1 to TRBJ1-4; 7 nucleotides agree with TRBD1. Looked up from germline, CDR1 is SGHRS and CDR2 is YFSETQ. CDR3 length equals 15 residues. The trim removed 1 base at V and 5 bases at J, leaving 5 bases unmatched. The CDR3 DNA reads as TGCGCCAGCAGCTTGACAACAGGGGTGAATGAAAAACTGTTTTTT. Protein: CASSLTTGVNEKLFF. Together with reference TRBV5-1 and TRBJ1-4, the CDR3 gives the full variable domain: KAGVTQTPRYLIKTRGQQVTLSCSPISGHRSVSWYQQTPGQGLQFLFEYFSETQRNKGNFPGRFSGRQFSNSRSEMNVSTLELGDSALYLCASSLTTGVNEKLFFGSGTQLSVL.

This chain connects TRBV6-5 to TRBJ2-3; D gene uncertain. The CDR3 runs 14 residues. Per germline, CDR1 MNHEY and CDR2 SVGAGI. The V and J ends lost 6 bases and 5 bases respectively, with 15 bases between them. CDR3 sequence (DNA): TGTGCCAGCAGGGCGGAAGGTCCGGGAGATACGCAGTATTTT. It specifies CASRAEGPGDTQYF.